Listed below are T cell receptor beta chains from one sample, sequenced in a study of blood T cell repertoires in COVID-19. Measured with immunoSEQ multiplex PCR; TCRdb has only the in-frame clones, and not every one. The top ten clones hold around 2.3% of a sample with approximately 130,000 clones, about 88% of them seen once. Sequencing was done on a sample of PBMCs or T cells enriched from blood (not recorded which). The receptor source for this set is a woman aged 50 to 60 who had recovered from COVID-19. CDR3s include the opening cysteine and the closing phenylalanine or tryptophan. Each record gives: J gene, D gene, V gene, CDR3 length, clone size, CDR3 DNA, CDR3 protein. A D gene is named only where the DNA matches it firmly. Size values are once, few and many counts, or a class for expanded clones, and some rows have none.

J gene: TRBJ1-1
D gene: NA
V gene: TRBV5-3
CDR3 length: 14
clone size: NA
CDR3 DNA: TGTGCCAGAAGCCAGGGGCGGGGGACTACTGAAGCTTTCTTT
CDR3 protein: CARSQGRGTTEAFF

J gene: TRBJ2-1
D gene: TRBD2
V gene: TRBV3-1/TRBV3-2
CDR3 length: 15
clone size: NA
CDR3 DNA: TGTGCCAGCAGCCAAGTACTAGCGGGGGGGAATGAGCAGTTCTTC
CDR3 protein: CASSQVLAGGNEQFF

J gene: TRBJ2-5
D gene: NA
V gene: TRBV5-1
CDR3 length: 12
clone size: NA
CDR3 DNA: TGCGCCAGCAGCTTGGAGGAAGAGGCCCAGTACTTC
CDR3 protein: CASSLEEEAQYF

J gene: TRBJ1-2
D gene: NA
V gene: TRBV29-1
CDR3 length: 12
clone size: NA
CDR3 DNA: TGCAGCGTTGAGGCAGTAAACTATGGCTACACCTTC
CDR3 protein: CSVEAVNYGYTF

J gene: TRBJ2-2
D gene: TRBD1
V gene: TRBV9
CDR3 length: 15
clone size: NA
CDR3 DNA: TGTGCCAGCAGCACGAGGCCAGGGGGAACCGGGGAGCTGTTTTTT
CDR3 protein: CASSTRPGGTGELFF

J gene: TRBJ1-6
D gene: NA
V gene: TRBV3-1/TRBV3-2
CDR3 length: 17
clone size: few
CDR3 DNA: TGTGCCAGCAGCCATCGCCCGACTGGGGCATGGGGTTCACCCCTCCACTTT
CDR3 protein: CASSHRPTGAWGSPLHF

J gene: TRBJ2-3
D gene: TRBD1
V gene: TRBV2
CDR3 length: 12
clone size: NA
CDR3 DNA: TGTGCCAGCAGAGCCACAGGGGGAGCGCAGTATTTT
CDR3 protein: CASRATGGAQYF

J gene: TRBJ1-2
D gene: NA
V gene: TRBV4-3
CDR3 length: 12
clone size: NA
CDR3 DNA: TGCGCCAGCACCGGAGGGGAGGATGGCTACACCTTC
CDR3 protein: CASTGGEDGYTF

J gene: TRBJ2-7
D gene: NA
V gene: TRBV19
CDR3 length: 13
clone size: NA
CDR3 DNA: TGTGCCAGTAGAGGACAGTCCTCCTACGAGCAGTACTTC
CDR3 protein: CASRGQSSYEQYF

J gene: TRBJ1-2
D gene: NA
V gene: TRBV6-5
CDR3 length: 16
clone size: NA
CDR3 DNA: TGTGCCAGCAGTTACTCGAGAGAACGATCTAACTATGGCTACACCTTC
CDR3 protein: CASSYSRERSNYGYTF

J gene: TRBJ2-1
D gene: TRBD2
V gene: TRBV9
CDR3 length: 18
clone size: NA
CDR3 DNA: TGTGCCAGCAGCTCTATAACAGACTCAGCGGGGAGATACAATGAGCAGTTCTTC
CDR3 protein: CASSSITDSAGRYNEQFF

J gene: TRBJ2-3
D gene: NA
V gene: TRBV19
CDR3 length: 14
clone size: NA
CDR3 DNA: TGTGCCAGCGCCAGGGCCCCTACGACAGATACGCAGTATTTT
CDR3 protein: CASARAPTTDTQYF

J gene: TRBJ2-5
D gene: TRBD1
V gene: TRBV15
CDR3 length: 15
clone size: NA
CDR3 DNA: TGTGCCACCAGCCCCCCGGGACAGGGAAAAGAGACCCAGTACTTC
CDR3 protein: CATSPPGQGKETQYF

J gene: TRBJ2-3
D gene: NA
V gene: TRBV7-9
CDR3 length: 14
clone size: NA
CDR3 DNA: TGTGCCAGCAGCGCAAGCCAGGTCGAGGATACGCAGTATTTT
CDR3 protein: CASSASQVEDTQYF

J gene: TRBJ1-4
D gene: NA
V gene: TRBV5-1
CDR3 length: 13
clone size: NA
CDR3 DNA: TGCGCCAGCAGCCGGGAACCGAATGAAAAACTGTTTTTT
CDR3 protein: CASSREPNEKLFF

J gene: TRBJ2-3
D gene: NA
V gene: TRBV5-4
CDR3 length: 16
clone size: NA
CDR3 DNA: TGTGCCAGCAGCTTGGGGGGCATTTACAACACAGATACGCAGTATTTT
CDR3 protein: CASSLGGIYNTDTQYF

J gene: TRBJ1-1
D gene: NA
V gene: TRBV5-1
CDR3 length: 13
clone size: NA
CDR3 DNA: TGCGCCAGCAGCTTGGTCGAGGGCACTGAAGCTTTCTTT
CDR3 protein: CASSLVEGTEAFF

J gene: TRBJ2-5
D gene: TRBD1
V gene: TRBV6-2/TRBV6-3
CDR3 length: 17
clone size: NA
CDR3 DNA: TGTGCCAGCAGTTACCTCCCGACAGGGGGCCGCGAAGAGACCCAGTACTTC
CDR3 protein: CASSYLPTGGREETQYF

J gene: TRBJ1-3
D gene: NA
V gene: TRBV7-2
CDR3 length: 14
clone size: NA
CDR3 DNA: TGTGCCAGCAGCCGGACAGCCTCTGGAAACACCATATATTTT
CDR3 protein: CASSRTASGNTIYF

J gene: TRBJ2-7
D gene: NA
V gene: TRBV11-3
CDR3 length: 13
clone size: NA
CDR3 DNA: TGTGCCAGCAGCTTCCCGCCTATCTACGAGCAGTACTTC
CDR3 protein: CASSFPPIYEQYF

J gene: TRBJ2-7
D gene: NA
V gene: TRBV11-3
CDR3 length: 14
clone size: NA
CDR3 DNA: TGTGCCAGCAGCTACGGGACGGGGGCCTACGAGCAGTACTTC
CDR3 protein: CASSYGTGAYEQYF

J gene: TRBJ1-5
D gene: NA
V gene: TRBV7-9
CDR3 length: 15
clone size: NA
CDR3 DNA: TGTGCCAGCAGCTTAAATAGTTATAGCAATCAGCCCCAGCATTTT
CDR3 protein: CASSLNSYSNQPQHF

J gene: TRBJ1-2
D gene: NA
V gene: TRBV6-1
CDR3 length: 14
clone size: NA
CDR3 DNA: TGTGCCAGCAGTGAAGATAGCATATCGGGGGGCTACACCTTC
CDR3 protein: CASSEDSISGGYTF

J gene: TRBJ2-7
D gene: TRBD1
V gene: TRBV27
CDR3 length: 18
clone size: NA
CDR3 DNA: TGTGCCAGCAGTTTATTGGCGGCCGGACAGGGGGGTCAATACGAGCAGTACTTC
CDR3 protein: CASSLLAAGQGGQYEQYF

J gene: TRBJ2-7
D gene: NA
V gene: TRBV3-1/TRBV3-2
CDR3 length: 13
clone size: NA
CDR3 DNA: TGTGCCAGCAGCCAAGATGAGGCGTACGAGCAGTACTTC
CDR3 protein: CASSQDEAYEQYF

J gene: TRBJ1-5
D gene: NA
V gene: TRBV10-3
CDR3 length: 15
clone size: NA
CDR3 DNA: TGTGCCACCCGAGCGGACGGTATAAGCAATCAGCCCCAGCATTTT
CDR3 protein: CATRADGISNQPQHF

J gene: TRBJ2-3
D gene: TRBD1
V gene: TRBV19
CDR3 length: 18
clone size: NA
CDR3 DNA: TGTGCCAGTACAAGTAGGGGCGGGACAGGGCCTTACACAGATACGCAGTATTTT
CDR3 protein: CASTSRGGTGPYTDTQYF

J gene: TRBJ1-1
D gene: TRBD1
V gene: TRBV5-4
CDR3 length: 14
clone size: NA
CDR3 DNA: TGTGCCAGCAGATCCGACAGGGGGCGGACTGAAGCTTTCTTT
CDR3 protein: CASRSDRGRTEAFF

J gene: TRBJ1-5
D gene: TRBD1
V gene: TRBV5-6
CDR3 length: 16
clone size: NA
CDR3 DNA: TGTGCCAGCAGCTCCCAAACAGGGGCTAGCAATCAGCCCCAGCATTTT
CDR3 protein: CASSSQTGASNQPQHF

J gene: TRBJ2-3
D gene: NA
V gene: TRBV6-4
CDR3 length: 17
clone size: NA
CDR3 DNA: TGTGCCAGCAGTGAGTCCCCAGGGGCCGGGGGGACAGATACGCAGTATTTT
CDR3 protein: CASSESPGAGGTDTQYF

J gene: TRBJ1-5
D gene: NA
V gene: TRBV2
CDR3 length: 16
clone size: NA
CDR3 DNA: TGTGCCAGCAGCCCCTGGACAGTTTATAGCAATCAGCCCCAGCATTTT
CDR3 protein: CASSPWTVYSNQPQHF

J gene: TRBJ2-7
D gene: NA
V gene: TRBV2
CDR3 length: 15
clone size: NA
CDR3 DNA: TGTGCCAGCACTAGGACAGCCTTTTCTGACTACGAGCAGTACTTC
CDR3 protein: CASTRTAFSDYEQYF

J gene: TRBJ1-6
D gene: NA
V gene: TRBV25-1
CDR3 length: 15
clone size: few
CDR3 DNA: TGTGCCAGCAGTGAATATGCAGGCGGGTTTTCACCCCTCCACTTT
CDR3 protein: CASSEYAGGFSPLHF

J gene: TRBJ1-2
D gene: NA
V gene: TRBV30
CDR3 length: 12
clone size: few
CDR3 DNA: TGTGCCTGGAGTGTCACCAGATTCGGCTACACCTTC
CDR3 protein: CAWSVTRFGYTF

J gene: TRBJ1-5
D gene: NA
V gene: TRBV7-2
CDR3 length: 15
clone size: NA
CDR3 DNA: TGTGCCAGCAGCCCGGGTAGGGAGGGCAATCAGCCCCAGCATTTT
CDR3 protein: CASSPGREGNQPQHF